A single sample is the source of the 5 T cell receptor beta chains below, sequenced in a study of regulatory T cells in long-lasting Graves disease. iRepertoire HTBI primers and Arm-PCR of CDR3 regions built TCR beta libraries. TCRdb re-analysed the multiplex PCR reads in MiXCR, keeping a single row per CDR3 protein. The sample comprises a few hundred thousand distinct CDR3 sequences, around 23% of which are singletons, and approximately 27% rests with the top ten. Documented time point: persistent/refractory GD, antithyroid drugs over 5 years with positive TRAb. Generation of the TCR library employed RNA extracted from PBMCs. The sample here was peripheral blood mononuclear cells (PBMCs), taken when the disease was refractory, from a patient treated with antithyroid drugs. Source of these receptors: a woman between 40 and 55 years old with Graves disease.

This clonotype appeared many times. The chain uses TRBV27 and TRBJ2-7; possibly TRBD2 for D (6 bases). V lost 8 bases, J lost 8 bases, and 25 bases lay in between. The CDR3 extends over 15 amino acids. Per germline, CDR1 MNHEY and CDR2 SMNVEV (reference sequence). CDR3 nucleotides: TGTGCCAGCGCCGGATCCGGGACTGGGATTACCCAGCAGTACTTC. Protein sequence: CASAGSGTGITQQYF.

There are a few counts of this clonotype. The DNA for the CDR3 is TGCGCCAGCAGCTTTGACGAGGGCCGGAAGACCCAGTACTTC. It codes for CASSFDEGRKTQYF. This chain joins TRBV5-1 and TRBJ2-5; weak D call: TRBD2 (5 bases). Germline V gene lookup returns CDR1 SGHRS and CDR2 YFSETQ. The CDR3 is 14 amino acids. The V end was cut by 2 bases, the J end by 6 bases, with 14 bases between.

There are many counts of this clonotype. V gene TRBV29-1 combines with J gene TRBJ2-7; 9 positions match TRBD1. CDR1 and CDR2 from the germline V gene are SQVTM and ANQGSEA. The length of the CDR3 is 13 residues. J gave up 3 bases and V 5 bases, and 5 bases lay outside the gene matches. The CDR3 bases are TGCAGCGTTTCTGGGACAGGGCTCTACGAGCAGTACTTC. Its protein product is CSVSGTGLYEQYF.

This clonotype was counted many times. This chain connects TRBV27 to TRBJ2-5; 7 positions agree with TRBD2. The germline CDR1 and CDR2 sequences are MNHEY and SMNVEV (reference sequence). V lost 3 bases, J lost 2 bases, and 9 bases stayed unmatched. This CDR3 has 16 amino acids. CDR3 in amino acids: CASSFWGEGGQETQYF. The CDR3 DNA follows: TGTGCCAGCAGTTTCTGGGGGGAGGGCGGACAAGAGACCCAGTACTTC.

This clonotype was counted a few times. J is TRBJ1-1 and V is TRBV9; the D gene is possibly TRBD1 (6 bases). V was pared by 0 bases and J by 5 bases, with 11 bases between. CDR3 size: 14 residues. Per the germline V gene, CDR1 is SGDLS and CDR2 is YYNGEE. The CDR3 coding sequence is TGTGCCAGCAGCGTAGACAGGGTGGGGACTGAAGCTTTCTTT. Its protein is CASSVDRVGTEAFF.